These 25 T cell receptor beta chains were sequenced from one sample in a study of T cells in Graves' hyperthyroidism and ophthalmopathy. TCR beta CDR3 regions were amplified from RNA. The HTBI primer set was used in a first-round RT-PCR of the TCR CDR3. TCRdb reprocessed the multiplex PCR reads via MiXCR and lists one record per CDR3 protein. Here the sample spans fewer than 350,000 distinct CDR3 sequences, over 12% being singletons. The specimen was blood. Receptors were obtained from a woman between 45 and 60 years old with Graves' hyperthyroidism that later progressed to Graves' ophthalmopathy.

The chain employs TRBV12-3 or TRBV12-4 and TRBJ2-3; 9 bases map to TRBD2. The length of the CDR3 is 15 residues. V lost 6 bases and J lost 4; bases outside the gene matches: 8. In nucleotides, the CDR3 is TGTGCCAGCAGCCGGTCAGAGCGGGGGGCAGATACGCAGTATTTT. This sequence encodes CASSRSERGADTQYF.

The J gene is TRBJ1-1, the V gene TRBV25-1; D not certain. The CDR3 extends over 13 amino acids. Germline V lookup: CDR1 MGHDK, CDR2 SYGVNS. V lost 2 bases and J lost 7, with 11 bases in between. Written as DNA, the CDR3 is TGTGCCAGCAGTGAAAGTCTTAGGAGTGAAGCTTTCTTT. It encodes CASSESLRSEAFF.

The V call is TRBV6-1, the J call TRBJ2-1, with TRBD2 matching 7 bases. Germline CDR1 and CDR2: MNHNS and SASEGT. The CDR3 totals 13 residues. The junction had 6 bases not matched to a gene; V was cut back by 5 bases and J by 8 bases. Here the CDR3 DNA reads TGTGCCAGCAGTCCGGGAGCGGGATATGAGCAGTTCTTC. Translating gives CASSPGAGYEQFF.

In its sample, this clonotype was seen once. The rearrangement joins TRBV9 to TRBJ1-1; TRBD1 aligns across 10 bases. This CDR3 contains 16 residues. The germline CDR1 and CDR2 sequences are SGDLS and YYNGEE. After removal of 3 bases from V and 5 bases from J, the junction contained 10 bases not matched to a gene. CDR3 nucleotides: TGTGCCAGCAGCGGAGGTTTGACAGGGGGCTTTACTGAAGCTTTCTTT. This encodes CASSGGLTGGFTEAFF.

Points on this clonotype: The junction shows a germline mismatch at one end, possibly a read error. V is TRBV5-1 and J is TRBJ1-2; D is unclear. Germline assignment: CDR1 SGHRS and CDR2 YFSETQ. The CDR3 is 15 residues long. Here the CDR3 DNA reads TGCGCCAGCAGCCCCTCGTTCGGAACTAACTACGGCTACACCTTC. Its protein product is CASSPSFGTNYGYTF.

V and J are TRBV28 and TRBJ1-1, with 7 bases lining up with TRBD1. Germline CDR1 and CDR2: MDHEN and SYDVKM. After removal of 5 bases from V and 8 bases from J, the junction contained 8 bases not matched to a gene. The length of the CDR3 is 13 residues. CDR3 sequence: CASSQTGTVEAFF. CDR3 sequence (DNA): TGTGCCAGCAGTCAAACTGGGACAGTCGAAGCTTTCTTT.

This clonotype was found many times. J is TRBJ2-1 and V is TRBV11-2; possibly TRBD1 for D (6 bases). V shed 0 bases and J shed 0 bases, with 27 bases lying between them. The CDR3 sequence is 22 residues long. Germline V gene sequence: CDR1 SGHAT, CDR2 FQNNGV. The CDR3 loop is CASSLDSARGFRGPLSYNEQFF. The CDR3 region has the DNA TGTGCCAGCAGCTTAGACTCGGCCAGGGGCTTCAGGGGACCCCTCTCCTACAATGAGCAGTTCTTC.

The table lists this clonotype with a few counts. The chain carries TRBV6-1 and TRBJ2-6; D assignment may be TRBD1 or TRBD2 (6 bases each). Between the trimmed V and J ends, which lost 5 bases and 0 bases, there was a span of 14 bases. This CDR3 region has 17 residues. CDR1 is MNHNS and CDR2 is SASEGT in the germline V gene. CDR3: CASSYQGGISGANVLTF. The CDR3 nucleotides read TGTGCCAGCAGTTACCAAGGGGGGATCTCTGGGGCCAACGTCCTGACTTTC.

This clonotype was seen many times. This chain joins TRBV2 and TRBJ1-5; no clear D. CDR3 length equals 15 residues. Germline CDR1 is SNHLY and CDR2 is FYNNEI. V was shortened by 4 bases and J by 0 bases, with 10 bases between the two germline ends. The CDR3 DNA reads TGTGCCAGCAGTGGGCGATACAATAGCAATCAGCCCCAGCATTTT. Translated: CASSGRYNSNQPQHF.

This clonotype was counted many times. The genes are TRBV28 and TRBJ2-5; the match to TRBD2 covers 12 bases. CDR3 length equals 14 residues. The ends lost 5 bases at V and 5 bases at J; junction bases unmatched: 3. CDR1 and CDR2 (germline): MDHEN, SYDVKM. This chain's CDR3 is CASSRLAGEETQYF. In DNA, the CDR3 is TGTGCCAGCAGTCGACTAGCGGGAGAGGAGACCCAGTACTTC.

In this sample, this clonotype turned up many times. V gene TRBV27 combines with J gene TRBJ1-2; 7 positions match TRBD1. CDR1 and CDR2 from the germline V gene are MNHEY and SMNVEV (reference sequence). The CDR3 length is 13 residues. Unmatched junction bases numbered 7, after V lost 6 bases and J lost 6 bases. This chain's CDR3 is CASSFSGTDGYTF. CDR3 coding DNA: TGTGCCAGCAGCTTTTCCGGGACAGATGGCTACACCTTC.

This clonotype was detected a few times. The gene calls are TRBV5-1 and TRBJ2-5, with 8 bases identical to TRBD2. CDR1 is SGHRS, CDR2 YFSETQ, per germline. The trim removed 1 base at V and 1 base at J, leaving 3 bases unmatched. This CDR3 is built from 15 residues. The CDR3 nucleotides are TGCGCCAGCAGCTTGAGCGGGAGCGGCCAAGAGACCCAGTACTTC. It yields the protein CASSLSGSGQETQYF.

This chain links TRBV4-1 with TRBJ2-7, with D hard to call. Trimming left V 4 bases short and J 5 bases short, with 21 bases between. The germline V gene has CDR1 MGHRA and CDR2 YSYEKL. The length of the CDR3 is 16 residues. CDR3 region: CASSRSMAVERNEQYF. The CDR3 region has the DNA TGCGCCAGCAGCCGTTCGATGGCGGTCGAGAGGAACGAGCAGTACTTC.

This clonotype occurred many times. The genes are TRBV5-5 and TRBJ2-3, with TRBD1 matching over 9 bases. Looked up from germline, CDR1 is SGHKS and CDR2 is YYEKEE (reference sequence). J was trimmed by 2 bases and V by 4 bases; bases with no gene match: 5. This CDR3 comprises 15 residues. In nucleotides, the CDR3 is TGTGCCAGCAGCGGACAGGGGAGCCTCACAGATACGCAGTATTTT. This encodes CASSGQGSLTDTQYF.

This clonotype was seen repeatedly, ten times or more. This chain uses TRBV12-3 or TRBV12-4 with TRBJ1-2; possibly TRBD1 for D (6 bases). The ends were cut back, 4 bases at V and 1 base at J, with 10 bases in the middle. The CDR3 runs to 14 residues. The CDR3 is CASSSLQGNYGYTF. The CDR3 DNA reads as TGTGCCAGCAGTTCCTTACAGGGTAACTATGGCTACACCTTC.

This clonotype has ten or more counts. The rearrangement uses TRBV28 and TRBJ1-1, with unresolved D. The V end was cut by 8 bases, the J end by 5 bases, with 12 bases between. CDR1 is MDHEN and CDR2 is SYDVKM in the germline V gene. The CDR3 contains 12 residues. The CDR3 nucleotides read TGTGCCAGCGCAACCCCACGAACTGAAGCTTTCTTT. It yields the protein CASATPRTEAFF.

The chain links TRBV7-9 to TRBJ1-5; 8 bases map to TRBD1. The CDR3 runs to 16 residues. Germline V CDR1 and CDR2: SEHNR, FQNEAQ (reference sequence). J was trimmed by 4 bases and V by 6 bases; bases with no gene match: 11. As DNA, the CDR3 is TGTGCCAGCAGTCCAAACCCCGGGACAGGAAATCAGCCCCAGCATTTT. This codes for CASSPNPGTGNQPQHF.

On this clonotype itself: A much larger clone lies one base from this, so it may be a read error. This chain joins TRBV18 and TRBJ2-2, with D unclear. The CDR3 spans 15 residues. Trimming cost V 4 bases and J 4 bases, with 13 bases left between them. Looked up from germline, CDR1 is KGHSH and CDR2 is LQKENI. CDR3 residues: CASSLYHPGTGELFF. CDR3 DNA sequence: TGTGCCAGCTCACTGTACCACCCAGGCACCGGGGAGCTGTTTTTT.

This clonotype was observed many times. The CDR3 DNA reads TGTGCCAGCAGCTTCGGACTAGCGGAAGAGACCCAGTACTTC. It codes for CASSFGLAEETQYF. The chain employs TRBV7-2 and TRBJ2-5; 10 bases agree with TRBD2. The V gene end was trimmed by 3 bases and the J gene end by 3 bases; junction bases not matched to a gene: 1. From germline, CDR1 is SGHTA and CDR2 FQGNSA. The CDR3 consists of 14 residues.

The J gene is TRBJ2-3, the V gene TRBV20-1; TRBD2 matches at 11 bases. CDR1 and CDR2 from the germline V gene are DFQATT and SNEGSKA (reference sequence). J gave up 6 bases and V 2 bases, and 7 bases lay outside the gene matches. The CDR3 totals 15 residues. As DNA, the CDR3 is TGCAGTGCTAGACCCGGGACTAGCGGCTCGGATACGCAGTATTTT. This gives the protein CSARPGTSGSDTQYF.

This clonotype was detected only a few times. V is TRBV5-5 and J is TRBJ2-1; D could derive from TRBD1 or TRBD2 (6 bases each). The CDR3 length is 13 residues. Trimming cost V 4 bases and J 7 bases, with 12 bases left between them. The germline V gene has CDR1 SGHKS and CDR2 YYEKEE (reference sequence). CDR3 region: CASSAGQLNEQFF. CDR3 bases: TGTGCCAGCAGCGCGGGACAATTAAATGAGCAGTTCTTC.

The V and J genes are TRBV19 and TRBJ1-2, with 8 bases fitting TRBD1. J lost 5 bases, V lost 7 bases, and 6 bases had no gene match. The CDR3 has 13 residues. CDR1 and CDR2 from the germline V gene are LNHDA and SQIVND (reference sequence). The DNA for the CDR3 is TGTGCCAGTACCACGGGACAGGCTTATGGCTACACCTTC. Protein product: CASTTGQAYGYTF.

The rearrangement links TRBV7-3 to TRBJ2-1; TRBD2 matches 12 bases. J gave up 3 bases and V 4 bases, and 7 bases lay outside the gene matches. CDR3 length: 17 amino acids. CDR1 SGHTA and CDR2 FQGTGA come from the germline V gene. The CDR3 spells CASSSASGGANYNEQFF. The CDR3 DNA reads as TGTGCCAGCAGCTCTGCTAGCGGGGGGGCCAACTACAATGAGCAGTTCTTC.

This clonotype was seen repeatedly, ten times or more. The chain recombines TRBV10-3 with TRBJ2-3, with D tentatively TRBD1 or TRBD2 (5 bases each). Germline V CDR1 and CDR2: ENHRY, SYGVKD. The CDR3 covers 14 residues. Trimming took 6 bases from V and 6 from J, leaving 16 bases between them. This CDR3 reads CAISPSGGEDTQYF. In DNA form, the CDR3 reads TGTGCCATCAGCCCTAGTGGGGGAGAGGATACGCAGTATTTT.

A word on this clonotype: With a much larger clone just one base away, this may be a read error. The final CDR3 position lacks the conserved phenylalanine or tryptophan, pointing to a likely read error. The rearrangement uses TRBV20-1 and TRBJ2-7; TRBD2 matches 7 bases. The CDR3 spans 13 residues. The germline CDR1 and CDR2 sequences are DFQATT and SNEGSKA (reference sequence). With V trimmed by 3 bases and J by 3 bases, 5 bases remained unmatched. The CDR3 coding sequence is TGCAGTGCTAGGGGAGGGACTGTCTACGAGCAGTACCTC. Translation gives CSARGGTVYEQYL.